This T cell receptor (beta chain) was obtained from a study of somatic mutations in cytotoxic T cells in rheumatoid arthritis. Some clones are missing from TCRdb's copy, which holds only in-frame ones; the method was immunoSEQ multiplex PCR. The sample lists about 10,000 clones, 77% seen once, with about 22% in the top ten. Germline assignment: CDR1 LNHNV and CDR2 YYDKDF (reference sequence). CDR3 size: 16 residues. V lost 4 bases to trimming and J lost 5 bases, with 17 bases between them. This TCR derives from a man between 45 and 60 years old in good health. The source material was CD8+ T cells sorted from blood. This rearrangement joins TRBV15 to TRBJ1-4; no reliable D call. The CDR3 spells CATSTLIGVGNEKLFF. The CDR3 bases are TGTGCCACCAGCACCTTAATCGGGGTCGGGAATGAAAAACTGTTTTTT.